These T cell receptor beta chains were read from a single sample in a study of CD8+ T cells in alopecia areata. Profiling relied on immunoSEQ multiplex PCR, and the TCRdb table lists in-frame clones only, not all of them. The table has roughly 180,000 clones, 60% seen once. The specimen was CD4+ T cells sorted from blood, collected at week 4, from a patient treated with tofacitinib. The receptors originated from a human donor with alopecia areata. Each CDR3 is given without its conserved first and last residue. A D gene is named only where the DNA matches it firmly.

ASSEGSSGANVLT TRBJ2-6 NA TRBV6-1
ASSRTYTGELF TRBJ2-2 NA TRBV7-9
ASKAADRINQPQH TRBJ1-5 NA TRBV7-2
ASSPGTETQY TRBJ2-5 NA TRBV7-9
ASSARTSPNH TRBJ2-7 NA TRBV2
ASRSLNSGANVLT TRBJ2-6 NA TRBV6-5
AWRQGVGSAGYT TRBJ1-2 NA TRBV30
AWDYREGGYEQY TRBJ2-7 NA TRBV30
ASSAKSGRYEQY TRBJ2-7 NA TRBV2
SAMTGIQETQY TRBJ2-5 NA TRBV29-1
ASSGRGVNEKLF TRBJ1-4 NA TRBV9
SVAIETEAF TRBJ1-1 NA TRBV29-1
ASSSSRGGSGANVLT TRBJ2-6 NA TRBV5-1
ASSLSKGWYEQY TRBJ2-7 NA TRBV27
SVGDRNTEAF TRBJ1-1 TRBD1 TRBV29-1
SVVQGSYEQY TRBJ2-7 NA TRBV29-1
ASSYGTSSPLH TRBJ1-6 NA TRBV7-9
SVGTASYEQY TRBJ2-7 NA TRBV29-1
ASSYGGRSTDTQY TRBJ2-3 NA TRBV6-5
AWRPFDPAGELF TRBJ2-2 NA TRBV30
ASSFLAGANTGELF TRBJ2-2 TRBD2 TRBV9
SGGAGQETQY TRBJ2-5 NA TRBV29-1
AWSVKGAYEKLF TRBJ1-4 TRBD1 TRBV30
ASSYPGTLYGYT TRBJ1-2 NA TRBV6-6
ASSYIPGGNTEAF TRBJ1-1 NA TRBV5-1
SVTDRGVYGYT TRBJ1-2 TRBD1 TRBV29-1
ASSRTGATGNTIY TRBJ1-3 TRBD1 TRBV6-5
ASSAGSPKLF TRBJ2-2 NA TRBV2
ASSLVATNTEAF TRBJ1-1 NA TRBV5-1
ASRSGTGDSNQPQH TRBJ1-5 TRBD1 TRBV7-4
SVENGQNTEAF TRBJ1-1 NA TRBV29-1
SVEDGRTNSPLH TRBJ1-6 NA TRBV29-1
AWTRGFNQPQH TRBJ1-5 NA TRBV30
SVEQRAKNIQY TRBJ2-4 NA TRBV29-1
AWDRQGNQPQH TRBJ1-5 NA TRBV30
ASSSPYSHGPF TRBJ1-4 NA TRBV2
ASSLSGGRETQY TRBJ2-5 TRBD2 TRBV7-2
ATRRENTEAF TRBJ1-1 NA TRBV7-9
ASSERGGWTDTQY TRBJ2-3 NA TRBV7-9
ASSKGEGIKQY TRBJ2-7 NA TRBV28
SVEGEMNTEAF TRBJ1-1 NA TRBV29-1
ASSLSAGDQPQH TRBJ1-5 NA TRBV5-7
ASSEDVSEQF TRBJ2-1 NA TRBV2
ASSLVEGYGYT TRBJ1-2 NA TRBV7-2
ATSRDGGVGGSPLH TRBJ1-6 NA TRBV15
AWSRGANYGYT TRBJ1-2 NA TRBV30
ASSLVRLGGTSAGELF TRBJ2-2 TRBD1 TRBV5-1
AWSEGGNQPQH TRBJ1-5 NA TRBV30
ASSVDGNTIY TRBJ1-3 NA TRBV5-1